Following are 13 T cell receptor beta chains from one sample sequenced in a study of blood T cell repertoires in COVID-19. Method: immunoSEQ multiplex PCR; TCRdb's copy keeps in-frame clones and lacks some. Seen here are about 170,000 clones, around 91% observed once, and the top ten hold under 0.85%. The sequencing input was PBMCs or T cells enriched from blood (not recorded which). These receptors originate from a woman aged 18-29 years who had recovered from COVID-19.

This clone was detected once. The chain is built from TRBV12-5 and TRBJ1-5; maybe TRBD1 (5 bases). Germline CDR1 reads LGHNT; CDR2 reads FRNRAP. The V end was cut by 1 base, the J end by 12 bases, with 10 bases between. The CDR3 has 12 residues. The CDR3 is CASGLEAGLQHF. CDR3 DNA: TGTGCTAGTGGTTTGGAGGCAGGGCTCCAGCATTTT.

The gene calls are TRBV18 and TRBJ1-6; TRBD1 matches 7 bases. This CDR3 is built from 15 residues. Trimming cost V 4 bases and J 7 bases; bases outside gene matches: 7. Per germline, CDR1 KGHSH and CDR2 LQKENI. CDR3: CASSRGQPGNSPLHF. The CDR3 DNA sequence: TGTGCCAGCTCACGGGGACAGCCAGGCAATTCACCCCTCCACTTT.

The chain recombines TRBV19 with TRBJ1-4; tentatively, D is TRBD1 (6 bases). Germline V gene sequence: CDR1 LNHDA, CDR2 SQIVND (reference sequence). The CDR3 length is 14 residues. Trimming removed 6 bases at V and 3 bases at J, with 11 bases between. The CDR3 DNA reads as TGTGCCAGTAGAGGGGGTTCGGCTAATGAAAAACTGTTTTTT. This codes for CASRGGSANEKLFF.

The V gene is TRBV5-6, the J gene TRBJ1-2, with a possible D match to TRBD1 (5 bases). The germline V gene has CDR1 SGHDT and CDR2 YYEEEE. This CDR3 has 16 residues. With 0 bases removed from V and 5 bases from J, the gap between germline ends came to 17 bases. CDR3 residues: CASSLVGASGWYGYTF. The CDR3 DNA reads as TGTGCCAGCAGCTTGGTCGGGGCTAGCGGGTGGTATGGCTACACCTTC. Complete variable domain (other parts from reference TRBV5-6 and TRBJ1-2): DAGVTQSPTHLIKTRGQQVTLRCSPKSGHDTVSWYQQALGQGPQFIFQYYEEEERQRGNFPDRFSGHQFPNYSSELNVNALLLGDSALYLCASSLVGASGWYGYTFGSGTRLTVV.

The CDR3 DNA sequence: TGTGCCAGCAGCAACCGACAGGGGGCCTACGAGCAGTACTTC. It is translated as CASSNRQGAYEQYF. The chain couples TRBV11-2 to TRBJ2-7; 9 nucleotides line up with TRBD1. Per the germline V gene, CDR1 is SGHAT and CDR2 is FQNNGV. The CDR3 consists of 14 residues. After removal of 5 bases from V and 2 bases from J, the junction contained 4 bases not matched to a gene. Together with reference TRBV11-2 and TRBJ2-7, the CDR3 gives the full variable domain: EAGVAQSPRYKIIEKRQSVAFWCNPISGHATLYWYQQILGQGPKLLIQFQNNGVVDDSQLPKDRFSAERLKGVDSTLKIQPAKLEDSAVYLCASSNRQGAYEQYFGPGTRLTVT.

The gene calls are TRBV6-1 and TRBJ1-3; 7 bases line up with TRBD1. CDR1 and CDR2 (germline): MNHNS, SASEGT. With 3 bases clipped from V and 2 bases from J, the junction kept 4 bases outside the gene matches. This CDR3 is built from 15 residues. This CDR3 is CASSDKTGTGNTIYF. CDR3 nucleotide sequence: TGTGCCAGCAGTGATAAGACAGGGACTGGAAACACCATATATTTT.

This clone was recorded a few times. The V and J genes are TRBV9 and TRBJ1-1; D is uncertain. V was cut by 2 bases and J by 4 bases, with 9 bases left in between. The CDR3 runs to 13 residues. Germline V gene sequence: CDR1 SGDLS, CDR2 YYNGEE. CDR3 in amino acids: CASSVVEGTEAFF. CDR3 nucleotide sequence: TGTGCCAGCAGCGTCGTGGAGGGCACTGAAGCTTTCTTT.

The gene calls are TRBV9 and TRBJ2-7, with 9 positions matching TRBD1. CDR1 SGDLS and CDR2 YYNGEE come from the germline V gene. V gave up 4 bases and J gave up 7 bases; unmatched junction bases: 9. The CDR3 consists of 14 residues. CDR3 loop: CASSPWTGEGEQYF. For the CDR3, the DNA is TGTGCCAGCAGCCCATGGACAGGGGAAGGGGAGCAGTACTTC.

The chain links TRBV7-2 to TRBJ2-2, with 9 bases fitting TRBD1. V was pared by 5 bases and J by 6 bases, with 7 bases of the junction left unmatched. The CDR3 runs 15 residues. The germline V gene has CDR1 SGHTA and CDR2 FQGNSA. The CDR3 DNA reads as TGTGCCAGCAGCCTCCGGGACAGGGTTTCCGGGGAGCTGTTTTTT. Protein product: CASSLRDRVSGELFF. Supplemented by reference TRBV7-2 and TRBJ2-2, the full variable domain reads GAGVSQSPSNKVTEKGKDVELRCDPISGHTALYWYRQSLGQGLEFLIYFQGNSAPDKSGLPSDRFSAERTGGSVSTLTIQRTQQEDSAVYLCASSLRDRVSGELFFGEGSRLTVL.

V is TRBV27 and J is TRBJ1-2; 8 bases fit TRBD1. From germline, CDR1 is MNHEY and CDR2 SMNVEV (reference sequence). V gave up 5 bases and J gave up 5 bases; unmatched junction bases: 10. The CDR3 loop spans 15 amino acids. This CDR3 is CASSPQGGLLYGYTF. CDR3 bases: TGTGCCAGCAGTCCACAGGGGGGGTTATTGTATGGCTACACCTTC.

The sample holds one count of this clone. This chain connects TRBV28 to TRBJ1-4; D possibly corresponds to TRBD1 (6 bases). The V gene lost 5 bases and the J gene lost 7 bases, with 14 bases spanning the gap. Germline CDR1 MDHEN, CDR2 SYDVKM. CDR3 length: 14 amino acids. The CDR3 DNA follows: TGTGCCAGCAGTGAGGGGGGGTGGATTGAAAAACTGTTTTTT. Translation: CASSEGGWIEKLFF.

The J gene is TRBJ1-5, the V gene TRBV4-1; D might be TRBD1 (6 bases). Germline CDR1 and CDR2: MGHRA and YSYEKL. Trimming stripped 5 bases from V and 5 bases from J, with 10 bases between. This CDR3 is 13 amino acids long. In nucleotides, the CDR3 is TGCGCCAGCAGCGCGTCAGGGGATCAGCCCCAGCATTTT. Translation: CASSASGDQPQHF.

CDR3: CAWIQGHGEETQYF. The CDR3 DNA follows: TGTGCCTGGATCCAGGGACACGGGGAGGAGACCCAGTACTTC. The V and J genes are TRBV30 and TRBJ2-5, with D perhaps TRBD1 (6 bases). Germline loops: CDR1 GTSNPN, CDR2 SVGIG (reference sequence). The length of the CDR3 is 14 residues. The germline V and J ends were trimmed by 4 bases and 5 bases, with 17 bases remaining between them.